This TCR beta chain emerged from a study of blood T cell repertoires in COVID-19. On the study more broadly: The United States, Italy and Spain supplied acute and convalescent COVID-19 samples. T cells, B-cell-depleted T cells, or PBMCs provided the cDNA or gDNA that served as material.

This clone came up once. The CDR3 extends over 19 amino acids. CDR1 is SEHNR, CDR2 FQNEAQ, per germline (reference sequence). The V and J ends lost 1 base and 2 bases respectively, with 24 bases between them. Authors' analysis steps: It was from reference gene primer amplification that nucleated cell counts were estimated. TCRdb's table, derived via immunoSEQ multiplex PCR, lists solely in-frame clones and lacks some. The DNA gave D and trimming, while V, J and clone size come from that table. The sample comprises fewer than 200,000 clones, roughly 85% of which are singletons, and roughly 9.1% rests with the top ten.

What was sequenced was peripheral blood. The chain has TRBV7-9 and TRBJ2-7; D might be TRBD1 (6 bases). The TCR comes from a man between 50 and 59 years old with active or convalescent COVID-19. This chain's CDR3 is CASSLDQAYRDGKPYEQYF. The CDR3, as DNA: TGTGCCAGCAGCTTAGATCAAGCCTACAGGGACGGCAAACCCTACGAGCAGTACTTC.